This T cell receptor beta chain was retrieved from a study of shared clonotypes between healthy human individuals. Study-wide results and limits: Larger richness was generally estimated for naive than memory subsets.

A remark on this clone: Antigen unknown. Other DNA sequences in the same sample also yield this CDR3.

Selected positively for CCR7 and CD45RO-negative, naive CD8 cells excluded terminally differentiated effector memory CD45RA+ cells. The data were produced by immunoSEQ multiplex PCR, yet TCRdb's version contains in-frame clones alone and is incomplete. Of about 2.1 million clones listed, approximately 94% are singletons. The CDR3 consists of 14 residues. The germline gives CDR1 MNHEY, CDR2 SMNVEV (reference sequence). The V and J ends lost 4 bases and 2 bases respectively, with 12 bases between them. This TCR was sampled from a man between 18 and 29 years old in good health. Some clones in this sample may be carry-over from other donors' samples. J is TRBJ2-7 and V is TRBV27, with TRBD1 as a possible D gene (5 bases). The specimen sequenced was naive CD8+ T cells from PBMCs. In DNA, the CDR3 is TGTGCCAGCAGTTCCCCTAGGGGAACCTACGAGCAGTACTTC. Translated, it gives CASSSPRGTYEQYF.